These 17 T cell receptor beta chains share one sample of origin, sequenced in a study of cytotoxic CD8 clonotypes in ibrutinib-treated CLL. Sequencing used immunoSEQ multiplex PCR; TCRdb keeps in-frame clones, though not all of them. Here the sample spans 100,000 to 150,000 clones, around 85% being singletons. Sequencing was performed on PBMCs, taken after 24 months of ibrutinib treatment. These receptors originate from a human donor with chronic lymphocytic leukemia.

This clone has a single count. This rearrangement joins TRBV7-9 to TRBJ2-7, with 9 bases lining up with TRBD1. With V trimmed by 3 bases and J by 2 bases, 2 bases remained unmatched. Germline V gene lookup returns CDR1 SEHNR and CDR2 FQNEAQ (reference sequence). The CDR3 is 14 amino acids. The CDR3 DNA is TGTGCCAGCAGCTTGAGACAGGGGGCCTACGAGCAGTACTTC. Its translation is CASSLRQGAYEQYF.

The chain recombines TRBV5-6 with TRBJ2-1, with a tentative D call TRBD1 (6 bases). Trimming pared 4 bases from V and 2 bases from J, leaving 13 bases between. Germline CDR1 reads SGHDT; CDR2 reads YYEEEE. This CDR3 is built from 15 residues. The CDR3 loop reads CASSRTESAYNEQFF. The CDR3 nucleotides are TGTGCCAGCAGCCGGACAGAATCCGCCTACAATGAGCAGTTCTTC.

The rearrangement joins TRBV4-2 to TRBJ2-7; 7 bases map to TRBD2. Germline-derived CDR1 and CDR2 are LGHNA and YNFKEQ. V lost 5 bases to trimming and J lost 3 bases; unmatched junction nucleotides: 10. This CDR3 has 15 amino acids. This CDR3 is CASSYDRASGYEQYF. The DNA for the CDR3 is TGTGCCAGCAGCTACGATCGGGCTAGCGGCTACGAGCAGTACTTC.

DNA of the CDR3: TGCGCCAGCAGCTTAAGGAGACCAGGGAGTGGGTCCTCCTACAATGAGCAGTTCTTC. It yields the protein CASSLRRPGSGSSYNEQFF. V is TRBV5-1 and J is TRBJ2-1; D possibly matches TRBD1 or TRBD2 (5 bases each). In germline, CDR1 is SGHRS, CDR2 YFSETQ. V was clipped by 2 bases and J by 0 bases, with 21 bases between them. This CDR3 spans 19 amino acids.

The chain has TRBV18 and TRBJ1-5; the D is unclear. Trimming took 3 bases from V and 6 from J, leaving 9 bases between them. This CDR3 comprises 13 residues. Germline CDR1 is KGHSH and CDR2 is LQKENI. CDR3 sequence reads: CASSPGERQPQHF. CDR3 bases: TGTGCCAGCTCACCGGGTGAGCGTCAGCCCCAGCATTTT.

This clone was counted a single time. This chain links TRBV6-1 with TRBJ2-5, with 9 bases identical to TRBD2. This CDR3 contains 15 residues. The V segment lost 6 bases and the J segment 2 bases; nucleotides outside the gene matches: 7. Per the germline V gene, CDR1 is MNHNS and CDR2 is SASEGT. DNA for the CDR3: TGTGCCAGCAGACTGAATAGCGGGAGACAAGAGACCCAGTACTTC. Translated, it gives CASRLNSGRQETQYF.

V usage is TRBV9 and J usage is TRBJ2-2; 8 bases match TRBD1. Unmatched junction bases numbered 12, after V lost 2 bases and J lost 6 bases. Germline loops: CDR1 SGDLS, CDR2 YYNGEE. CDR3 length: 17 residues. The CDR3 sequence is CASSVEPGQGGAGELFF. CDR3 nucleotides: TGTGCCAGCAGCGTGGAGCCCGGACAGGGAGGTGCCGGGGAGCTGTTTTTT.

The chain carries TRBV5-6 and TRBJ1-4; tentatively, D is TRBD1 (5 bases). The CDR3 is 15 residues long. V lost 4 bases and J lost 5, with 15 bases in between. From germline, CDR1 is SGHDT and CDR2 YYEEEE. CDR3 in amino acids: CASSTRQISNEKLFF. The CDR3 bases are TGTGCCAGCAGCACTCGACAGATCAGCAATGAAAAACTGTTTTTT.

The rearrangement links TRBV25-1 to TRBJ2-3; D is perhaps TRBD2 (6 bases). Trimming shortened V by 4 bases and J by 0 bases, and 11 bases separated the two germline ends. The CDR3 contains 15 residues. Looked up from germline, CDR1 is MGHDK and CDR2 is SYGVNS. CDR3 loop: CASSVAGTSTDTQYF. The CDR3 bases are TGTGCCAGCAGTGTGGCAGGGACTAGCACAGATACGCAGTATTTT.

The CDR3 sequence is CASSLDRANEQFF. The CDR3 coding sequence is TGCGCCAGCAGCTTGGACAGGGCAAATGAGCAGTTCTTC. The chain employs TRBV5-1 and TRBJ2-1; TRBD1 is a possible D gene (6 bases). The V gene's germline CDR1 is SGHRS and CDR2 YFSETQ. This CDR3 contains 13 residues. The V gene lost 0 bases and the J gene lost 7 bases, with 8 bases spanning the gap. Based on the CDR3 plus reference TRBV5-1 and TRBJ2-1, the full variable domain is KAGVTQTPRYLIKTRGQQVTLSCSPISGHRSVSWYQQTPGQGLQFLFEYFSETQRNKGNFPGRFSGRQFSNSRSEMNVSTLELGDSALYLCASSLDRANEQFFGPGTRLTVL.

This rearrangement joins TRBV7-9 to TRBJ2-2; 11 bases are shared with TRBD2. The CDR3 has 18 amino acids. Losses at the gene ends were 5 bases for V and 6 bases for J; bases not matched to a gene: 14. Germline V gene lookup returns CDR1 SEHNR and CDR2 FQNEAQ (reference sequence). The CDR3 loop reads CASSQPTSGILPAGELFF. The CDR3 DNA is TGTGCCAGCAGCCAGCCGACTAGCGGGATCCTCCCGGCCGGGGAGCTGTTTTTT.

The gene calls are TRBV5-1 and TRBJ1-4; D not certain. V was pared by 5 bases and J by 5 bases, with 10 bases between. The CDR3 sequence is 13 residues long. The germline gives CDR1 SGHRS, CDR2 YFSETQ. CDR3: CASSREENEKLFF. CDR3 coding DNA: TGCGCCAGCAGTAGGGAGGAGAATGAAAAACTGTTTTTT.

This clone was found many times. The J gene is TRBJ2-5, the V gene TRBV5-4; D possibly corresponds to TRBD1 (5 bases). V was cut by 3 bases and J by 12 bases, with 12 bases left in between. This CDR3 is 11 amino acids long. Per the germline V gene, CDR1 is SGHNT and CDR2 is YYREEE (reference sequence). The DNA of the CDR3 is TGTGCCAGCAGCTCGACTGGGGCCGAGTACTTC. This gives the protein CASSSTGAEYF.

This chain connects TRBV18 to TRBJ2-7; D is perhaps TRBD1 (5 bases). Germline CDR1 KGHSH, CDR2 LQKENI. CDR3 length equals 14 residues. The ends were cut back, 3 bases at V and 4 bases at J, with 13 bases in the middle. This CDR3 reads CASSPAGRTYEQYF. In DNA, the CDR3 is TGTGCCAGCTCACCGGCAGGGCGAACTTACGAGCAGTACTTC.

This clone was found a few times. The chain joins TRBV18 to TRBJ1-6, with 7 bases identical to TRBD1. CDR3 length: 16 amino acids. CDR1 KGHSH and CDR2 LQKENI come from the germline V gene. Trimming removed 2 bases from V and 7 bases from J; junction bases left unmatched: 8. The CDR3 loop reads CASSPVPGQRNSPLHF. In DNA form, the CDR3 reads TGTGCCAGCTCACCAGTCCCGGGACAGAGAAATTCACCCCTCCACTTT.

This clone appeared a single time. This chain uses TRBV11-3 with TRBJ2-2, with D possibly matching TRBD1 (5 bases). Trimming removed 1 base at V and 3 bases at J, with 6 bases between. CDR1 SGHNT and CDR2 YENEEA come from the germline V gene. The length of the CDR3 is 14 residues. As DNA, the CDR3 is TGTGCCAGCAGCTTAGGACAGTACACCGGGGAGCTGTTTTTT. Translating it yields CASSLGQYTGELFF.

This clone came up a few times. The rearrangement joins TRBV28 to TRBJ1-2; weak D call: TRBD1 (5 bases). The germline V and J ends were trimmed by 11 bases and 8 bases, with 18 bases remaining between them. Germline V CDR1 and CDR2: MDHEN, SYDVKM. There are 12 residues in the CDR3. CDR3 region: CASVGRFYGYTF. CDR3 nucleotides: TGTGCCTCCGTGGGGCGCTTTTACGGCTACACCTTC.